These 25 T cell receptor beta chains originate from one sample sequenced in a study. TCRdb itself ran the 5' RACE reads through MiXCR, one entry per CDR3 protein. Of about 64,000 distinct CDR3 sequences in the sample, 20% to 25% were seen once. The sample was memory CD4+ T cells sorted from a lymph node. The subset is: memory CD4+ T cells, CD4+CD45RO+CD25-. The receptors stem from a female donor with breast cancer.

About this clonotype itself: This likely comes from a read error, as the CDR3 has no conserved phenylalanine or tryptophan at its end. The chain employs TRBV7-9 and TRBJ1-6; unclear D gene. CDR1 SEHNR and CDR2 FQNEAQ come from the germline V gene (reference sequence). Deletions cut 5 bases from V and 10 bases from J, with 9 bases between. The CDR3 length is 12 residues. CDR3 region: CASSIGRSPLHL. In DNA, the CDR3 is TGTGCCAGCAGCATCGGAAGATCACCCCTCCACCTT.

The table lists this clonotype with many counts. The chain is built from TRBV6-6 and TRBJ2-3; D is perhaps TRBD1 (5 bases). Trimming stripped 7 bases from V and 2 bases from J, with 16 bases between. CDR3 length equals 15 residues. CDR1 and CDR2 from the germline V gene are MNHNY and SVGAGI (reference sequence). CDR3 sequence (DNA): TGTGCCAGCAAACCCGAAGGCAGGGCCACAGATACGCAGTATTTT. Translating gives CASKPEGRATDTQYF.

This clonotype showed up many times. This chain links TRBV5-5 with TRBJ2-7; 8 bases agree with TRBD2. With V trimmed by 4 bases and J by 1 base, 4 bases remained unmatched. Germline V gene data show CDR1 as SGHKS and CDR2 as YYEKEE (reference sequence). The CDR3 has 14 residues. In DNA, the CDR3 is TGTGCCAGCAGCCCGACTAGCGCTTCCTACGAGCAGTACTTC. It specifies CASSPTSASYEQYF.

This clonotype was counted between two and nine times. CDR3: CSARDSNQPQHF. Here the CDR3 DNA reads TGCAGTGCTAGAGATAGCAATCAGCCCCAGCATTTT. The chain is built from TRBV20-1 and TRBJ1-5, with D uncertain. Trimming left V 0 bases short and J 0 bases short, with 0 bases between. Germline V CDR1 and CDR2: DFQATT, SNEGSKA (reference sequence). CDR3 size: 12 residues.

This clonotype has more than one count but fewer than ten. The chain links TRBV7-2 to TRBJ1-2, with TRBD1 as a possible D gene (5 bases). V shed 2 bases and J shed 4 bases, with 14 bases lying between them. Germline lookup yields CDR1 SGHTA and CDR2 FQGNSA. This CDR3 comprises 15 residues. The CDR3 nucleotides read TGTGCCAGCAGCTTACATACCGACAGCCCCTATGGCTACACCTTC. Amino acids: CASSLHTDSPYGYTF.

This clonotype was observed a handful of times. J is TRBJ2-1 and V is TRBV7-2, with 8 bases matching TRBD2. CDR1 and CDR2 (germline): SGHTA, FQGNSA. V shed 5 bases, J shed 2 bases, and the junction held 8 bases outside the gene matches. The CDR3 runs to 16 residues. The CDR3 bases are TGTGCCAGCAGCCAGCGGAACGGGAGGGCCTACAATGAGCAGTTCTTC. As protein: CASSQRNGRAYNEQFF.

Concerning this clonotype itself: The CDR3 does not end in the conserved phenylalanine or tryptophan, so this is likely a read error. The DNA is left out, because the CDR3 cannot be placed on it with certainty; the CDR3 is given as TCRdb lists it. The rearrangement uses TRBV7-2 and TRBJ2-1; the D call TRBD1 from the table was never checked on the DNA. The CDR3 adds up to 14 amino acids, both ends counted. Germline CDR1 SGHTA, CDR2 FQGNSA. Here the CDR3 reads CASSHSPGNPLEIG.

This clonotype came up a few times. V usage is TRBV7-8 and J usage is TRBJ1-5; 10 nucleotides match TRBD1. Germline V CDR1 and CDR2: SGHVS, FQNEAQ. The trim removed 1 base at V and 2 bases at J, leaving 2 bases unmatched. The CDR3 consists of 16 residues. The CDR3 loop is CASSLVGTGGNQPQHF. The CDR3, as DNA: TGTGCCAGCAGCTTAGTTGGGACAGGGGGCAATCAGCCCCAGCATTTT.

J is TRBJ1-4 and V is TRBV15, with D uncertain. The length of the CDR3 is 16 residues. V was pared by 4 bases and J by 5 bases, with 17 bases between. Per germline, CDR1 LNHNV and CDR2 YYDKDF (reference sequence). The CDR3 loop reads CATSTRNEGSNEKLFF. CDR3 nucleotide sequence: TGTGCCACCAGCACGAGAAACGAGGGTTCCAATGAAAAACTGTTTTTT.

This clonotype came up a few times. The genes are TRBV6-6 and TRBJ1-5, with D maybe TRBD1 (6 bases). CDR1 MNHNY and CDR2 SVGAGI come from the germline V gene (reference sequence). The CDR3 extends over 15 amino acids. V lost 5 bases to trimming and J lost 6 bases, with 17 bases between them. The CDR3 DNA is TGTGCCAGCAGTAGAGGGGGGACCAGCGGTCAGCCCCAGCATTTT. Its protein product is CASSRGGTSGQPQHF.

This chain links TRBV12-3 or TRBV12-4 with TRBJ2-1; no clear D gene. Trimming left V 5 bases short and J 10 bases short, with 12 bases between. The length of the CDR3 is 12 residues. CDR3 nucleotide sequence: TGTGCCAGCAGTGAGTTAGGGCGCGAGCAGTTCTTC. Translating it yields CASSELGREQFF.

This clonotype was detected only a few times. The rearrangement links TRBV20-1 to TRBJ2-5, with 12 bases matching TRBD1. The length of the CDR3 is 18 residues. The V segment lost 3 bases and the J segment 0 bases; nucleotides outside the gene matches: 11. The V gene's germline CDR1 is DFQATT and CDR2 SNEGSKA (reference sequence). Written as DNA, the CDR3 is TGCAGTGCTAGTCCCGGGACAGGGGGCGGACGGTACCAAGAGACCCAGTACTTC. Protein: CSASPGTGGGRYQETQYF.

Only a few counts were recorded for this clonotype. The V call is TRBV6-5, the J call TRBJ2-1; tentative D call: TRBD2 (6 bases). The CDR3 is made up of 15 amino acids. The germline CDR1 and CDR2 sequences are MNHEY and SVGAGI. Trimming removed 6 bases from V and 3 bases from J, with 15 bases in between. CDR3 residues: CASSRGKVGYNEQFF. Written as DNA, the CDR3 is TGTGCCAGCAGCCGGGGGAAAGTGGGCTACAATGAGCAGTTCTTC.

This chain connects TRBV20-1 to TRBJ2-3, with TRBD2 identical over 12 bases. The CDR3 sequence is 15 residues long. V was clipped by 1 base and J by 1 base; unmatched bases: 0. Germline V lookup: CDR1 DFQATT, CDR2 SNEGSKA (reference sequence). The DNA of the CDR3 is TGCAGTGCTAGAGGGACTAGCGGGGGCACAGATACGCAGTATTTT. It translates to CSARGTSGGTDTQYF.

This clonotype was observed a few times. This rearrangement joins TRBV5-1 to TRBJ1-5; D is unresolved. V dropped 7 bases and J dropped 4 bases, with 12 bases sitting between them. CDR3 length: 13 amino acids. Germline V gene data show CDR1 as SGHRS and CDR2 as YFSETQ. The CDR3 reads CASGRDLNQPQHF. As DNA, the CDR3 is TGCGCCAGCGGCCGAGACCTGAATCAGCCCCAGCATTTT.

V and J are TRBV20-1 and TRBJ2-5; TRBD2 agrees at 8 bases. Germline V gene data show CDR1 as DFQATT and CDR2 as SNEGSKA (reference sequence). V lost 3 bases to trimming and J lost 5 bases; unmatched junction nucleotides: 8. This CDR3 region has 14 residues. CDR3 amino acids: CSASPSGSRETQYF. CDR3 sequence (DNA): TGCAGTGCTAGCCCCAGCGGGAGTAGGGAGACCCAGTACTTC.

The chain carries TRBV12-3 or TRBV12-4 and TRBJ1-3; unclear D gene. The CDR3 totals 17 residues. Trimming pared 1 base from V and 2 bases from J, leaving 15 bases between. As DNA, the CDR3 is TGTGCCAGCAGTTTAGAGGCCGCTCGGCAAGCTGGAAACACCATATATTTT. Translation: CASSLEAARQAGNTIYF.

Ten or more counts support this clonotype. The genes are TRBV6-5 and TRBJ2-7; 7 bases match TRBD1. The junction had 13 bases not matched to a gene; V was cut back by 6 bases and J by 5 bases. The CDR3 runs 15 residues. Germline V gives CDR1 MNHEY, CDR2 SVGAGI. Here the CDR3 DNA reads TGTGCCAGCAGATGGCGACAGGGTGGTATGGACGAGCAGTACTTC. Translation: CASRWRQGGMDEQYF.

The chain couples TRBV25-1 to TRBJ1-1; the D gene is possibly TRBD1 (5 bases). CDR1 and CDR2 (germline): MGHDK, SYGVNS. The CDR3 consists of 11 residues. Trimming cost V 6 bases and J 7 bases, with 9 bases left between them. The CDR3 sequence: CASRGTGEAFF. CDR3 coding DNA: TGTGCCAGCAGAGGGACCGGTGAAGCTTTCTTT.

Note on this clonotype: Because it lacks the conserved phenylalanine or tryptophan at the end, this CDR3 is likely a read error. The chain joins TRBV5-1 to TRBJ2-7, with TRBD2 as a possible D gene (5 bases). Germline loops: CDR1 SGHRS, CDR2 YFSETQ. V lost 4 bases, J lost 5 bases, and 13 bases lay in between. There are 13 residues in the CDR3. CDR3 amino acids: CASSVRTGNEQYS. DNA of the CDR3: TGCGCCAGCAGCGTCCGGACTGGAAACGAGCAGTACTCC.

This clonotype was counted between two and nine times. The CDR3 loop reads CASSLGGLNNEQFF. Written as DNA, the CDR3 is TGCGCCAGCAGCTTGGGCGGTCTCAACAATGAGCAGTTCTTC. The rearrangement joins TRBV5-1 to TRBJ2-1; no clear D gene. With 0 bases removed from V and 5 bases from J, the gap between germline ends came to 9 bases. Germline V lookup: CDR1 SGHRS, CDR2 YFSETQ. The CDR3 is 14 amino acids.

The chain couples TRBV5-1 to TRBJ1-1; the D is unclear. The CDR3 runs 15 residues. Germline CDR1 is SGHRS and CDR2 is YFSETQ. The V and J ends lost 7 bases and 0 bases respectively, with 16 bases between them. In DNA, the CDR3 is TGCGCCAGCGCCCGGGAGGATAGGGTGAACACTGAAGCTTTCTTT. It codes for CASAREDRVNTEAFF.

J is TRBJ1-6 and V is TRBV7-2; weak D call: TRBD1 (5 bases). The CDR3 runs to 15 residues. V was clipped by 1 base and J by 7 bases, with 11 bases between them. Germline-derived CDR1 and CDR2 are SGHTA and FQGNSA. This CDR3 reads CASSLEWGGNSPLHF. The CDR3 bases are TGTGCCAGCAGCTTAGAGTGGGGGGGAAATTCACCCCTCCACTTT.

CDR3 coding DNA: TGTGCCAGCAGGGAGGACAGGCACACTGAAGCTTTCTTT. Its protein product is CASREDRHTEAFF. The chain links TRBV7-8 to TRBJ1-1; 7 nucleotides agree with TRBD1. The CDR3 spans 13 residues. The V segment lost 6 bases and the J segment 3 bases; nucleotides outside the gene matches: 4. Germline V gene data show CDR1 as SGHVS and CDR2 as FQNEAQ.

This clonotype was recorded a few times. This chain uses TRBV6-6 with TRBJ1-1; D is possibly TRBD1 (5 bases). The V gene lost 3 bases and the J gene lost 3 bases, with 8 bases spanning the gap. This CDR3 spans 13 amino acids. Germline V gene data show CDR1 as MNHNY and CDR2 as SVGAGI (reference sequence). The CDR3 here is CASSYRGDTEAFF. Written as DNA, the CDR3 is TGTGCCAGCAGTTATCGGGGGGACACTGAAGCTTTCTTT.